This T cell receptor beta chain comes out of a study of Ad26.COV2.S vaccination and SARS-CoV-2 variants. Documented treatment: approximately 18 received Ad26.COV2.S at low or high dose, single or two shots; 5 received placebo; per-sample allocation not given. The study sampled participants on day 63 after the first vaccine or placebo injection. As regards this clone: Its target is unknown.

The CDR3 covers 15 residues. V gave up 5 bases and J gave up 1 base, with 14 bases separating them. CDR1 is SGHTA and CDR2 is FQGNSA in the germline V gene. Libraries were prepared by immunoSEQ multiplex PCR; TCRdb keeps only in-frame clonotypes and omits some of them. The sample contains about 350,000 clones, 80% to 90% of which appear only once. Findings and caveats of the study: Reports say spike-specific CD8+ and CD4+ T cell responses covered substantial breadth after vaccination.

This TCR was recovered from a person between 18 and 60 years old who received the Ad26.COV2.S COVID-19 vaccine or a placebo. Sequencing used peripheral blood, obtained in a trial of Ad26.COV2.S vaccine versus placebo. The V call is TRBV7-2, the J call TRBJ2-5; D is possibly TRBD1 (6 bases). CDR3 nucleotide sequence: TGTGCCAGCAGCATAGGTAGAGGGGGCCAAGAGACCCAGTACTTC. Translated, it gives CASSIGRGGQETQYF.